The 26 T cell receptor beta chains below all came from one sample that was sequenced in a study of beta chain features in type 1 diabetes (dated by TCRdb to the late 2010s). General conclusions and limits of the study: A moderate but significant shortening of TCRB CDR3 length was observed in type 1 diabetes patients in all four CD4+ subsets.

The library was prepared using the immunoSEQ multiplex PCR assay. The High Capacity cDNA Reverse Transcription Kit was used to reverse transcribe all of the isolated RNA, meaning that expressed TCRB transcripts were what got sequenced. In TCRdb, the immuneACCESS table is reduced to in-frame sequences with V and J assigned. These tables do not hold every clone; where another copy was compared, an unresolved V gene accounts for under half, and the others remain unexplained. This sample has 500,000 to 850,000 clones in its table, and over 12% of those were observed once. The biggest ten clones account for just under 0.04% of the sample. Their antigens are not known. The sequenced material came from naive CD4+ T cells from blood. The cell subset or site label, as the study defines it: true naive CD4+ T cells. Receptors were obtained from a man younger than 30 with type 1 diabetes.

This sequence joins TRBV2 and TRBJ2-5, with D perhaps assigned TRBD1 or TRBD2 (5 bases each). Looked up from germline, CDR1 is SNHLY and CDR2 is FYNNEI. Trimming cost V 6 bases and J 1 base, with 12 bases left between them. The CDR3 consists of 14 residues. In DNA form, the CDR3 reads TGTGCCAGCAGCCCCGGGACCCTCCAAGAGACCCAGTACTTC. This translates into CASSPGTLQETQYF.

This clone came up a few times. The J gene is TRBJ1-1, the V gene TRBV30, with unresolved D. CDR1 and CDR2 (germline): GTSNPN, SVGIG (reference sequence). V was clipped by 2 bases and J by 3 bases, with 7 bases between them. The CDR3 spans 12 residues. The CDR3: CAWSPRYTEAFF. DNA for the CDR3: TGTGCCTGGAGTCCTCGTTACACTGAAGCTTTCTTT. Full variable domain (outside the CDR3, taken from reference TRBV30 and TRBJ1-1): SQTIHQWPATLVQPVGSPLSLECTVEGTSNPNLYWYRQAAGRGLQLLFYSVGIGQISSEVPQNLSASRPQDRQFILSSKKLLLSDSGFYLCAWSPRYTEAFFGQGTRLTVV.

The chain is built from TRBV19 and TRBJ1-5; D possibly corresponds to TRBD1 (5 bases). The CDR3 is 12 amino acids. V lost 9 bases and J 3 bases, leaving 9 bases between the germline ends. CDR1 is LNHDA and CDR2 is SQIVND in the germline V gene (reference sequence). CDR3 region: CASRQPNQPQHF. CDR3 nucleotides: TGTGCCAGCCGACAGCCCAATCAGCCCCAGCATTTT.

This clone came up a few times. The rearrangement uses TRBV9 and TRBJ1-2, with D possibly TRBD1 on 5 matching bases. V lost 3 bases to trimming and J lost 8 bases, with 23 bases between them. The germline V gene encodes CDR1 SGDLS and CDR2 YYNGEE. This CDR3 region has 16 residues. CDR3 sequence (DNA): TGTGCCAGCAGCGATCGACCAGGGAGGGTCGTGCGCGGCTACACCTTC. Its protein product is CASSDRPGRVVRGYTF.

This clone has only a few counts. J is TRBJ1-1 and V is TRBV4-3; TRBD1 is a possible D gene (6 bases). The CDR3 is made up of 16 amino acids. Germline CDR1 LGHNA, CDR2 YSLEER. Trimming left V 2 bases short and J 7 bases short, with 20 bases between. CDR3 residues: CASSQMTGVKTLEAFF. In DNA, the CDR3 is TGCGCCAGCAGCCAAATGACAGGAGTAAAGACTCTTGAAGCTTTCTTT.

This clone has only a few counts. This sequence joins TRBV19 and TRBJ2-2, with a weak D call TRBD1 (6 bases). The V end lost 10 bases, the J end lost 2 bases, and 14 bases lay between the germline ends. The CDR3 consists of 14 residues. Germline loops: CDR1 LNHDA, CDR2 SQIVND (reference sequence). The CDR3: CANLTGNNTGELFF. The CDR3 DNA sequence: TGTGCCAATTTGACAGGAAACAACACCGGGGAGCTGTTTTTT.

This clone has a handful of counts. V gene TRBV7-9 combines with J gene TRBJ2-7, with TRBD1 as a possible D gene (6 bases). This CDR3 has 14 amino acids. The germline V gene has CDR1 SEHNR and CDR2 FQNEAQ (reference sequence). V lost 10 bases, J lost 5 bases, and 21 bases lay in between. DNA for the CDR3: TGTGCCACCATTCTTGGGGGCGGACACGACGAGCAGTACTTC. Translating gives CATILGGGHDEQYF.

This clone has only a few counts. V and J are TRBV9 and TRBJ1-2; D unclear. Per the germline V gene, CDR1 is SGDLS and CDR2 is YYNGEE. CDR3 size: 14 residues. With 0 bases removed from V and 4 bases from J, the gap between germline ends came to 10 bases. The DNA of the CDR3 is TGTGCCAGCAGCGTAGCGCCAACCAGCTATGGCTACACCTTC. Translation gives CASSVAPTSYGYTF. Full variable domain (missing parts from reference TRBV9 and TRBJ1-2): DSGVTQTPKHLITATGQRVTLRCSPRSGDLSVYWYQQSLDQGLQFLIQYYNGEERAKGNILERFSAQQFPDLHSELNLSSLELGDSALYFCASSVAPTSYGYTFGSGTRLTVV.

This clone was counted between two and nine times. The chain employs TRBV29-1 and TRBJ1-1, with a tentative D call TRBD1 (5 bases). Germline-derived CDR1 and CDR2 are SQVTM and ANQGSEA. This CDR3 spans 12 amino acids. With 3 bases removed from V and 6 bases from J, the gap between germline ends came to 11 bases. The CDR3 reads CSVEPWGSEAFF. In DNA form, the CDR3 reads TGCAGCGTTGAGCCCTGGGGGTCTGAAGCTTTCTTT.

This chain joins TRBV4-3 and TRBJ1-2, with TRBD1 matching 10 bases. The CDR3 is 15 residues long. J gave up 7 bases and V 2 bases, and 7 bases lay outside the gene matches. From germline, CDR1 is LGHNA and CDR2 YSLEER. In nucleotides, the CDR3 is TGCGCCAGCAGCCAACCGGGACAGGGGTTTGCTGGCTACACCTTC. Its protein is CASSQPGQGFAGYTF.

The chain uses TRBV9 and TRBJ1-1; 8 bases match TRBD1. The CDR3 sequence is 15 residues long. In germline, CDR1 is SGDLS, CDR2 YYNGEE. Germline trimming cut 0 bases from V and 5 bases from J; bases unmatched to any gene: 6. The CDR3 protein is CASSVGAGGRTEAFF. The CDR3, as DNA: TGTGCCAGCAGCGTAGGGGCAGGGGGCAGGACTGAAGCTTTCTTT.

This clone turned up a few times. The DNA for the CDR3 is TGCGCCAGCAGCCAAGATCGGGCCAGGGGGTCCCCGAACACTGAAGCTTTCTTT. Its protein product is CASSQDRARGSPNTEAFF. This chain joins TRBV4-3 and TRBJ1-1; TRBD1 matches 7 bases. This CDR3 contains 18 residues. V lost 0 bases, J lost 1 base, and 11 bases stayed unmatched. Germline V gene sequence: CDR1 LGHNA, CDR2 YSLEER.

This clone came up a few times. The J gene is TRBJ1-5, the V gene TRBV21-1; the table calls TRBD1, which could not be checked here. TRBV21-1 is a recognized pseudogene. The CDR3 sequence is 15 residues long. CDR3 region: CASSTMFRSNQPQHF. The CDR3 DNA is TGTGCCAGCAGCACCATGTTCAGGAGCAATCAGCCCCAGCATTTT.

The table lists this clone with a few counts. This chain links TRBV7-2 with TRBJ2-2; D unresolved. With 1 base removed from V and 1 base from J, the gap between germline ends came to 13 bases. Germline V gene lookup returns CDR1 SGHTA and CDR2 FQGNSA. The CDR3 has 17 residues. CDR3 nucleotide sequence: TGTGCCAGCAGCTTAGGGCGGCCCACGCTGAACACCGGGGAGCTGTTTTTT. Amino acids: CASSLGRPTLNTGELFF.

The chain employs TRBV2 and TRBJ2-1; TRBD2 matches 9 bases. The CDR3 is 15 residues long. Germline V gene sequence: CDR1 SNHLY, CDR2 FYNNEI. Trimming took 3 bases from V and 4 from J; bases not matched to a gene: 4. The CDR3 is CASSDGGRAYNEQFF. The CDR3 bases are TGTGCCAGCAGTGACGGCGGGAGGGCTTACAATGAGCAGTTCTTC.

As DNA, the CDR3 is TGTGCCAGCTCACCGGACCACGGCTACGAGCAGTACTTC. This gives the protein CASSPDHGYEQYF. The chain recombines TRBV18 with TRBJ2-7; unclear D gene. Trimming took off 3 bases at V and 3 bases at J, with 9 bases between the two ends. The CDR3 runs 13 residues. Per the germline V gene, CDR1 is KGHSH and CDR2 is LQKENI.

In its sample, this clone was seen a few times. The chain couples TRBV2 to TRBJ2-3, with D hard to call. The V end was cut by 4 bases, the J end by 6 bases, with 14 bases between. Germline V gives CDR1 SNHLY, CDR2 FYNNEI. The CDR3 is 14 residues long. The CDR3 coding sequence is TGTGCCAGCAGTGTCCCTGTCTTAACGGATACGCAGTATTTT. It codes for CASSVPVLTDTQYF.

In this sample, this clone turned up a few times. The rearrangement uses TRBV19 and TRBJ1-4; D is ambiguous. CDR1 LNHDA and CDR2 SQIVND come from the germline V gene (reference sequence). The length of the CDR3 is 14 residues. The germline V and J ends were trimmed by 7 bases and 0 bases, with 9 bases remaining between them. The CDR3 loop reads CASTDRATNEKLFF. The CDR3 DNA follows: TGTGCCAGTACGGACCGAGCAACTAATGAAAAACTGTTTTTT.

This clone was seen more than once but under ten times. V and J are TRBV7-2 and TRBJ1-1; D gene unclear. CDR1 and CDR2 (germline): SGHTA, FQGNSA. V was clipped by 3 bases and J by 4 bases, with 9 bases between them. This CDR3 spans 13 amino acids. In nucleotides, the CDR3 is TGTGCCAGCAGCTTCAACTCGGGCACTGAAGCTTTCTTT. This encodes CASSFNSGTEAFF.

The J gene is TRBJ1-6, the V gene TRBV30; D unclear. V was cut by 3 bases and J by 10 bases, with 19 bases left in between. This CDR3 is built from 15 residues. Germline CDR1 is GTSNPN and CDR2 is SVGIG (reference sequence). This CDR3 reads CAWRLRTLTWSPLHF. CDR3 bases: TGTGCCTGGAGACTAAGGACCCTAACGTGGTCACCCCTCCACTTT.

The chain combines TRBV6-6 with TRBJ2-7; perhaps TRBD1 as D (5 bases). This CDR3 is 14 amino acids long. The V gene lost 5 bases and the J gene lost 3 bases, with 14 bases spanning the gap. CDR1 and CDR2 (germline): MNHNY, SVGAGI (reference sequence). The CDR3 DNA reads TGTGCCAGCAGTCAAGGACACCCGAGCTACGAGCAGTACTTC. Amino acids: CASSQGHPSYEQYF.

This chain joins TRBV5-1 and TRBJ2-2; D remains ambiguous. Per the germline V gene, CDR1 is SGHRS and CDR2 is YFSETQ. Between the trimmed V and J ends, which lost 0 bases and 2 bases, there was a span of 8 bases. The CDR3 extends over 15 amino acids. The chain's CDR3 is CASSLGASNTGELFF. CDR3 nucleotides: TGCGCCAGCAGCTTGGGGGCCTCCAACACCGGGGAGCTGTTTTTT.

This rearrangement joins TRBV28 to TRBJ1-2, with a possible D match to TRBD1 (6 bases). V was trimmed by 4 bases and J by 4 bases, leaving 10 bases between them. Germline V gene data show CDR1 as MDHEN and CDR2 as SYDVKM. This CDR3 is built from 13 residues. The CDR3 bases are TGTGCCAGCAGTTCCGGACAGAGCTATGGCTACACCTTC. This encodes CASSSGQSYGYTF.

The CDR3 sequence is CASSSRRELREKLFF. CDR3 coding DNA: TGTGCCAGCAGTTCCCGAAGGGAGTTGCGAGAAAAACTGTTTTTT. The chain links TRBV6-5 to TRBJ1-4; no reliable D call. V was shortened by 4 bases and J by 8 bases, with 17 bases between the two germline ends. Germline V lookup: CDR1 MNHEY, CDR2 SVGAGI. CDR3 length: 15 amino acids.

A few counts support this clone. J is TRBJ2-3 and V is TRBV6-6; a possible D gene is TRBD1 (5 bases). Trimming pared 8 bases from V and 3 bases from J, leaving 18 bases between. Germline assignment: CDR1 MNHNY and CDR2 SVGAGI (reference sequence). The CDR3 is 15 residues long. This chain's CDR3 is CASGGWGLATDTQYF. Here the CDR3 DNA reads TGTGCCAGCGGCGGCTGGGGCCTCGCAACAGATACGCAGTATTTT.

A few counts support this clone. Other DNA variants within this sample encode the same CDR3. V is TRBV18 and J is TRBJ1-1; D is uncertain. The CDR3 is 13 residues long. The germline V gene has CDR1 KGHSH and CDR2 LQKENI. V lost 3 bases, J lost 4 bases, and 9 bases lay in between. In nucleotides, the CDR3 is TGTGCCAGCTCACCCCCGCCGGGCACTGAAGCTTTCTTT. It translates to CASSPPPGTEAFF.